The 32 T cell receptor beta chains in this list originate from one sample, sequenced in a study of yellow fever vaccine responses in identical twins. TCRdb processed the RT-PCR reads anew with MiXCR; each CDR3 protein has one entry. Among about 2,500 distinct CDR3 sequences listed, approximately 82% were seen once. The sequences come from T cells from blood (PBMCs), unsorted or a sorted subset (not recorded which), collected before or after yellow fever vaccination (not recorded which). These receptors were collected from a woman aged 18-30 years who received the yellow fever vaccine.

V is TRBV25-1 and J is TRBJ2-3, with unresolved D. The CDR3 covers 12 residues. The germline V gene has CDR1 MGHDK and CDR2 SYGVNS. V was clipped by 2 bases and J by 5 bases, with 5 bases between them. The CDR3 spells CASSEGEDTQYF. The CDR3 DNA reads as TGTGCCAGCAGTGAAGGGGAAGATACGCAGTATTTT. Supplemented by reference TRBV25-1 and TRBJ2-3, the full variable domain reads EADIYQTPRYLVIGTGKKITLECSQTMGHDKMYWYQQDPGMELHLIHYSYGVNSTEKGDLSSESTVSRIRTEHFPLTLESARPSHTSQYLCASSEGEDTQYFGPGTRLTVL.

The chain uses TRBV11-3 and TRBJ2-2; tentatively, D is TRBD2 (5 bases). This CDR3 contains 15 residues. Germline loops: CDR1 SGHNT, CDR2 YENEEA. The V and J ends lost 5 bases and 4 bases respectively, with 14 bases between them. CDR3: CASSPLARGTGELFF. The CDR3 coding sequence is TGTGCCAGCAGCCCCTTAGCGCGTGGCACCGGGGAGCTGTTTTTT.

The chain carries TRBV23-1 and TRBJ2-1, with D uncertain. TRBV23-1 qualifies as an ORF whose function is uncertain. This CDR3 region has 15 residues. The ends were cut back, 3 bases at V and 0 bases at J, with 9 bases in the middle. The CDR3 here is CASSQPRSSYNEQFF. The CDR3 DNA reads TGCGCCAGCAGTCAGCCTAGGAGCTCCTACAATGAGCAGTTCTTC.

This clonotype was seen a handful of times. The chain carries TRBV6-2 or TRBV6-3 and TRBJ1-2, with 11 bases lining up with TRBD1. V lost 1 base to trimming and J lost 0 bases; unmatched junction nucleotides: 1. CDR3 length: 16 residues. CDR1 MNHEY and CDR2 SVGEGT come from the germline V gene. The CDR3 region has the DNA TGTGCCAGCAGTTACTTGGGACAGGGGGCTAACTATGGCTACACCTTC. Protein sequence: CASSYLGQGANYGYTF.

This chain links TRBV4-3 with TRBJ2-2; 10 bases are a match to TRBD2. J lost 4 bases, V lost 1 base, and 6 bases had no gene match. The germline V gene has CDR1 LGHNA and CDR2 YSLEER. The CDR3 length is 17 residues. The CDR3 reads CASSQGAGGLSTGELFF. The CDR3 DNA sequence: TGCGCCAGCAGCCAAGGAGCGGGGGGGTTGAGCACCGGGGAGCTGTTTTTT.

This chain connects TRBV2 to TRBJ2-4; a weak D match, TRBD1 (5 bases). Germline V gene data show CDR1 as SNHLY and CDR2 as FYNNEI. The CDR3 is made up of 17 amino acids. V was cut by 3 bases and J by 3 bases, with 18 bases left in between. CDR3 protein: CASSDYRQRTDKNIQYF. CDR3 nucleotides: TGTGCCAGCAGTGACTACAGGCAACGAACGGACAAAAACATTCAGTACTTC.

The rearrangement joins TRBV28 to TRBJ2-7; TRBD2 agrees at 7 bases. CDR1 and CDR2 (germline): MDHEN, SYDVKM. This CDR3 region has 18 residues. V lost 1 base and J lost 1; bases outside the gene matches: 13. CDR3: CASSLSIASTSRSYEQYF. The CDR3 DNA sequence: TGTGCCAGCAGTTTATCTATCGCGTCGACTAGCCGATCCTACGAGCAGTACTTC.

The chain couples TRBV12-3 or TRBV12-4 to TRBJ2-7; maybe TRBD1 (6 bases). Trimming shortened V by 1 base and J by 2 bases, and 9 bases separated the two germline ends. The CDR3 loop spans 14 amino acids. Here the CDR3 DNA reads TGTGCCAGCAGTTTAGGGGCAGGGGCCTACGAGCAGTACTTC. Translation gives CASSLGAGAYEQYF.

The chain links TRBV15 to TRBJ1-6, with a weak D call TRBD1 (6 bases). The germline V gene encodes CDR1 LNHNV and CDR2 YYDKDF (reference sequence). Trimming pared 0 bases from V and 9 bases from J, leaving 12 bases between. The CDR3 runs 15 residues. The CDR3 loop reads CATSRDKQGSSPLHF. The CDR3 region has the DNA TGTGCCACCAGCAGAGATAAACAGGGATCTTCACCCCTCCACTTT.

This rearrangement joins TRBV29-1 to TRBJ1-2; no definite D call. The CDR3 covers 14 residues. V lost 4 bases and J lost 0, with 12 bases in between. Germline V gives CDR1 SQVTM, CDR2 ANQGSEA. The chain's CDR3 is CSVADRQANYGYTF. DNA for the CDR3: TGCAGCGTTGCTGACCGGCAAGCTAACTATGGCTACACCTTC. The full variable domain, with the rest looked up from reference TRBV29-1 and TRBJ1-2, is SAVISQKPSRDICQRGTSLTIQCQVDSQVTMMFWYRQQPGQSLTLIATANQGSEATYESGFVIDKFPISRPNLTFSTLTVSNMSPEDSSIYLCSVADRQANYGYTFGSGTRLTVV.

This chain uses TRBV6-5 with TRBJ2-2; D is unclear. The CDR3 sequence is 14 residues long. From germline, CDR1 is MNHEY and CDR2 SVGAGI. Trimming removed 2 bases from V and 6 bases from J, with 10 bases in between. This CDR3 reads CASSYQQESGELFF. Written as DNA, the CDR3 is TGTGCCAGCAGTTACCAGCAGGAGTCCGGGGAGCTGTTTTTT.

The chain links TRBV10-1 to TRBJ2-5; the D gene could be TRBD1 or TRBD2 (5 bases each). The CDR3 runs 13 residues. Trimming left V 5 bases short and J 2 bases short, with 9 bases between. Germline CDR1 reads WNHNN; CDR2 reads SYGVQD (reference sequence). The CDR3 nucleotides are TGCGCCAGCAGTCGGGGCTTACAAGAGACCCAGTACTTC. It codes for CASSRGLQETQYF.

This clonotype was seen only once. This chain links TRBV5-6 with TRBJ1-2; D is perhaps TRBD1 (5 bases). The CDR3 sequence is 15 residues long. The ends were cut back, 0 bases at V and 8 bases at J, with 17 bases in the middle. Looked up from germline, CDR1 is SGHDT and CDR2 is YYEEEE. CDR3 amino acids: CASSLGVSGRDGYTF. CDR3 sequence (DNA): TGTGCCAGCAGCTTGGGAGTTTCGGGGCGGGACGGCTACACCTTC.

The chain has TRBV29-1 and TRBJ2-7; tentative D call: TRBD2 (6 bases). Trimming removed 4 bases from V and 4 bases from J, with 14 bases in between. The CDR3 covers 13 residues. The germline gives CDR1 SQVTM, CDR2 ANQGSEA. CDR3 DNA: TGCAGCGTTGTAGCGGCAGACACATACGAGCAGTACTTC. Its protein product is CSVVAADTYEQYF.

The rearrangement joins TRBV4-1 to TRBJ2-7; D is undetermined. V gave up 0 bases and J gave up 3 bases, with 12 bases separating them. There are 15 residues in the CDR3. Germline CDR1 MGHRA, CDR2 YSYEKL. The CDR3 sequence: CASSQESSANYEQYF. The DNA for the CDR3 is TGCGCCAGCAGCCAAGAATCGAGCGCAAACTACGAGCAGTACTTC.

This chain links TRBV9 with TRBJ1-3; D gene ambiguous. The CDR3 consists of 16 residues. CDR1 is SGDLS, CDR2 YYNGEE, per germline. The V end lost 3 bases, the J end lost 0 bases, and 13 bases lay between the germline ends. CDR3 coding DNA: TGTGCCAGCAGCGCCCAAGGCCCCGCCTCTGGAAACACCATATATTTT. Residues: CASSAQGPASGNTIYF.

The chain links TRBV18 to TRBJ2-1; D might be TRBD1 (5 bases). Germline V gene sequence: CDR1 KGHSH, CDR2 LQKENI. The V gene lost 0 bases and the J gene lost 5 bases, with 11 bases spanning the gap. This CDR3 has 15 amino acids. CDR3: CASSPPVGRDNEQFF. In DNA, the CDR3 is TGTGCCAGCTCACCACCTGTGGGCAGGGACAATGAGCAGTTCTTC.

Remarks on this clonotype: One junction end does not reproduce the germline sequence, and a read error may be involved. This rearrangement joins TRBV27 to TRBJ1-5, with D perhaps TRBD1 (5 bases). This CDR3 has 16 amino acids. Germline CDR1 reads MNHEY; CDR2 reads SMNVEV (reference sequence). CDR3 nucleotide sequence: TGCACCAGCAGTTTATCAAAGGGGAAGAGCAATCAGCCCCAGCATTTT. This translates into CTSSLSKGKSNQPQHF.

The V gene is TRBV2, the J gene TRBJ2-1; TRBD2 aligns across 12 bases. V lost 0 bases to trimming and J lost 15 bases; unmatched junction nucleotides: 9. The CDR3 contains 15 residues. Germline lookup yields CDR1 SNHLY and CDR2 FYNNEI. The CDR3 nucleotides read TGTGCCAGCAGTGAAGCCACCCTAGCGGGGGGGATCAGGTTCTTC. Encoded protein: CASSEATLAGGIRFF.

DNA of the CDR3: TGCGCCAGCAGTACTGACTCGAACACCGGGGAGCTGTTTTTT. It translates to CASSTDSNTGELFF. This rearrangement joins TRBV10-1 to TRBJ2-2; no reliable D call. Looked up from germline, CDR1 is WNHNN and CDR2 is SYGVQD (reference sequence). V was pared by 5 bases and J by 0 bases, with 7 bases between. The length of the CDR3 is 14 residues.

The CDR3 DNA reads TGTGCCAGCAGCTATAGCTCCTACAATGAGCAGTTCTTC. Translating it yields CASSYSSYNEQFF. The genes are TRBV11-1 and TRBJ2-1; D unresolved. Trimming removed 4 bases from V and 0 bases from J, with 4 bases in between. CDR1 is SGHAT, CDR2 FQDESV, per germline (reference sequence). This CDR3 spans 13 amino acids.

V and J are TRBV11-3 and TRBJ2-1; TRBD2 aligns across 8 bases. The CDR3 is 16 residues long. In germline, CDR1 is SGHNT, CDR2 YENEEA. J lost 4 bases, V lost 5 bases, and 10 bases had no gene match. The DNA for the CDR3 is TGTGCCAGCAGCGTAGCTTCGGGACTAGTATACAATGAGCAGTTCTTC. As protein: CASSVASGLVYNEQFF. The whole variable domain, filled in from reference TRBV11-3 and TRBJ2-1, reads EAGVVQSPRYKIIEKKQPVAFWCNPISGHNTLYWYLQNLGQGPELLIRYENEEAVDDSQLPKDRFSAERLKGVDSTLKIQPAELGDSAVYLCASSVASGLVYNEQFFGPGTRLTVL.

Here the CDR3 DNA reads TGTGCCACCAGTGATTTGTACAGGGGCTACACCTTC. This encodes CATSDLYRGYTF. The genes are TRBV24-1 and TRBJ1-2; D might be TRBD1 (5 bases). Germline V gene sequence: CDR1 KGHDR, CDR2 SFDVKD. Trimming took 0 bases from V and 8 from J, leaving 6 bases between them. The CDR3 runs to 12 residues.

The chain employs TRBV6-1 and TRBJ1-5; D possibly corresponds to TRBD1 (6 bases). V lost 7 bases to trimming and J lost 9 bases, with 19 bases between them. The CDR3 has 14 amino acids. Germline V gives CDR1 MNHNS, CDR2 SASEGT. The CDR3 is CASTKLDSKRPQHF. CDR3 sequence (DNA): TGTGCCAGCACCAAACTGGACAGCAAACGGCCCCAGCATTTT.

The rearrangement links TRBV11-2 to TRBJ2-3; D possibly corresponds to TRBD2 (5 bases). Germline-derived CDR1 and CDR2 are SGHAT and FQNNGV. V was pared by 1 base and J by 6 bases, with 17 bases between. The CDR3 has 16 residues. The CDR3 loop is CASSLGLALAYDTQYF. The CDR3 DNA reads TGTGCCAGCAGCTTAGGACTCGCCTTAGCGTACGATACGCAGTATTTT.

This clonotype was found a few times. V and J are TRBV25-1 and TRBJ2-1; TRBD1 matches 7 bases. The CDR3 consists of 15 residues. V gave up 6 bases and J gave up 8 bases; unmatched junction bases: 13. Per the germline V gene, CDR1 is MGHDK and CDR2 is SYGVNS. The CDR3 sequence is CASRPTGRFLYEQFF. Here the CDR3 DNA reads TGTGCCAGCAGACCGACAGGGCGCTTTCTCTATGAGCAGTTCTTC.

This clonotype was counted a single time. V is TRBV15 and J is TRBJ2-3; D remains unclear. The CDR3 covers 14 residues. Germline V gene data show CDR1 as LNHNV and CDR2 as YYDKDF (reference sequence). The V and J ends lost 0 bases and 8 bases respectively, with 12 bases between them. The CDR3 region has the DNA TGTGCCACCAGCAGAGATCCAGGTAGTGGTACGCAGTATTTT. Translation gives CATSRDPGSGTQYF. The full variable domain, rest sourced from reference TRBV15 and TRBJ2-3, is DAMVIQNPRYQVTQFGKPVTLSCSQTLNHNVMYWYQQKSSQAPKLLFHYYDKDFNNEADTPDNFQSRRPNTSFCFLDIRSPGLGDTAMYLCATSRDPGSGTQYFGPGTRLTVL.

V and J are TRBV11-3 and TRBJ2-7, with D possibly TRBD1 on 6 matching bases. This CDR3 has 14 residues. Looked up from germline, CDR1 is SGHNT and CDR2 is YENEEA. Trimming took 6 bases from V and 6 from J, leaving 18 bases between them. The CDR3 loop reads CASRMTGPPSEQYF. The CDR3 bases are TGTGCCAGCAGAATGACAGGCCCCCCTTCCGAGCAGTACTTC. Full variable domain (rest looked up from reference TRBV11-3 and TRBJ2-7): EAGVVQSPRYKIIEKKQPVAFWCNPISGHNTLYWYLQNLGQGPELLIRYENEEAVDDSQLPKDRFSAERLKGVDSTLKIQPAELGDSAVYLCASRMTGPPSEQYFGPGTRLTVT.

V gene TRBV10-3 combines with J gene TRBJ2-5; 15 bases agree with TRBD2. The germline gives CDR1 ENHRY, CDR2 SYGVKD. This CDR3 has 16 residues. V shed 6 bases, J shed 0 bases, and the junction held 2 bases outside the gene matches. The chain's CDR3 is CAIRGTSGGHQETQYF. The CDR3 DNA reads as TGTGCCATCAGGGGGACTAGCGGGGGGCACCAAGAGACCCAGTACTTC.

The chain uses TRBV6-2 or TRBV6-3 and TRBJ1-6; D is unclear. The CDR3 runs to 15 residues. Germline CDR1 MNHEY, CDR2 SVGEGT. Trimming pared 2 bases from V and 7 bases from J, leaving 12 bases between. CDR3 sequence (DNA): TGTGCCAGCAGTTACGCGGGATCAGGCAATTCACCCCTCCACTTT. Translation: CASSYAGSGNSPLHF.

The chain uses TRBV2 and TRBJ2-1, with 7 bases lining up with TRBD1. With 9 bases clipped from V and 0 bases from J, the junction kept 5 bases outside the gene matches. Germline V gene lookup returns CDR1 SNHLY and CDR2 FYNNEI. The CDR3 is made up of 14 amino acids. CDR3 DNA: TGTGCCAGTAGGGGGCTCGTCTCCTACAATGAGCAGTTCTTC. It is translated as CASRGLVSYNEQFF.

The J gene is TRBJ2-5, the V gene TRBV20-1, with unresolved D. Germline CDR1 and CDR2: DFQATT and SNEGSKA (reference sequence). V dropped 0 bases and J dropped 1 base, with 12 bases sitting between them. This CDR3 is built from 15 residues. This chain's CDR3 is CSARDSPFLQETQYF. CDR3 DNA: TGCAGTGCTAGAGATAGCCCCTTCCTCCAAGAGACCCAGTACTTC.